This entry is about one T cell receptor beta chain. The antigen is not known. The Oncomine TCR Beta short-read assay generated sequence data from the DNA of cultured CD4+ T cells. Genomic DNA from cultured CD4+ T cells was extracted. TCRdb redid the calling of the PCR reads with MiXCR, one entry per CDR3 protein. The sample records about 9,100 distinct CDR3 sequences, roughly 57% being singletons. The source of the sample is a study of vaccination and CD4 T cells after COVID-19. As for the study in general: Overlapping spike pools from SARS-CoV-2 and HCoV-NL63, HCoV-OC43 and HCoV-229E served as culture stimuli. Study-level findings and limits: Recorded median SARS-CoV-2-reactive clonotype numbers increased from around 21 to 38 without reaching significance.

Germline V gives CDR1 SGHTA, CDR2 FQGTGA. Trimming stripped 5 bases from V and 6 bases from J, with 16 bases between. This CDR3 is built from 14 residues. The treatment is: roughly 10-day PBMC culture with coronavirus spike peptide pools or control peptides (ViraFEST assay). Days 3 and 7 saw half the medium replaced with fresh IL-2 medium. Sequencing was performed on cultured CD4+ T cells from blood, taken after SARS-CoV-2 vaccination. The origin of this receptor is a human donor with COVID-19. V gene TRBV7-3 combines with J gene TRBJ1-2; D remains unclear. The CDR3 DNA reads TGTGCCAGCAGCCCCGGGCCAAAAGTAGATGGCTACACCTTC. It specifies CASSPGPKVDGYTF.